This T cell receptor beta chain was retrieved from a study of blood T cell repertoires in COVID-19. Overall study context: Sites across the United States, Italy and Spain contributed samples from acute and convalescent COVID-19.

The CDR3 loop spans 20 amino acids. J gave up 0 bases and V 2 bases, and 13 bases lay outside the gene matches. The germline V gene encodes CDR1 SQVTM and CDR2 ANQGSEA. Authors' methods: The authors estimated nucleated cell counts from reference gene primer amplification. Using immunoSEQ multiplex PCR, the repertoire was profiled, and TCRdb retains in-frame clones only, with some absent. V, J and clone size derive from that table, while D and trimming were established from the DNA sequence. The sample includes about 290,000 clones, around four fifths seen only once; the top ten take around 4.5%. The chain recombines TRBV29-1 with TRBJ2-1; 13 bases fit TRBD2. The source material was peripheral blood. This receptor was taken from a woman aged 45-59 years with active or convalescent COVID-19. CDR3 sequence (DNA): TGCAGCGTTGAATTAGCATCACTAGCGGGAGGGCCATACTCCTACAATGAGCAGTTCTTC. Protein sequence: CSVELASLAGGPYSYNEQFF.